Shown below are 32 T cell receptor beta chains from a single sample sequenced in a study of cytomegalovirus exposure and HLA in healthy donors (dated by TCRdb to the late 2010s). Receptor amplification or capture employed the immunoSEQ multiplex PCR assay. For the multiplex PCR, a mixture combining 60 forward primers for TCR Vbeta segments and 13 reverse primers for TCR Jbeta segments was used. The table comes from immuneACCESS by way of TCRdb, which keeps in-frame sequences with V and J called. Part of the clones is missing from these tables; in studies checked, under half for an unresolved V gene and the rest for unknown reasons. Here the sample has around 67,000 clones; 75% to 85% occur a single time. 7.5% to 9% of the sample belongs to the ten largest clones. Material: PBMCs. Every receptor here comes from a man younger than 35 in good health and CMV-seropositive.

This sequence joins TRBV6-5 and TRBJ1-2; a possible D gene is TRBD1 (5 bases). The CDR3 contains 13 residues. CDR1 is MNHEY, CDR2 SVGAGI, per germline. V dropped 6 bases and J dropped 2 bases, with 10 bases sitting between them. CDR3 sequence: CASRLTENYGYTF. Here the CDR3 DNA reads TGTGCCAGCAGATTGACAGAGAACTATGGCTACACCTTC.

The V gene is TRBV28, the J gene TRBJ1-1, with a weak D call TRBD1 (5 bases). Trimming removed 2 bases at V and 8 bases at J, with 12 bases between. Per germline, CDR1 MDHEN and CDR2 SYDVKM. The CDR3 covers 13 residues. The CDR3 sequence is CASSLSQGLEAFF. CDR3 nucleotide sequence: TGTGCCAGCAGTTTAAGTCAGGGACTAGAAGCTTTCTTT.

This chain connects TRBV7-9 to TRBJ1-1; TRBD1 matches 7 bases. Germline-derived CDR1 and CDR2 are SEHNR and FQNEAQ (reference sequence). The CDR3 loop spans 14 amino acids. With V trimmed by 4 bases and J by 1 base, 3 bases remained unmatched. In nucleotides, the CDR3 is TGTGCCAGCAGCTACGGGACAGAGAACACTGAAGCTTTCTTT. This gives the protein CASSYGTENTEAFF.

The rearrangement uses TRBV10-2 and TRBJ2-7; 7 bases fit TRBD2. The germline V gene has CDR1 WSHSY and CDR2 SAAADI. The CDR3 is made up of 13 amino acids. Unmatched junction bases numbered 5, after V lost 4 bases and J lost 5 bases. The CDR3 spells CASSGSGVHEQYF. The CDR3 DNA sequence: TGCGCCAGCAGTGGGAGCGGGGTCCACGAGCAGTACTTC.

CDR3 DNA sequence: TGCAGCGTTCGACAGGGGATCTACGAGCAGTACTTC. This encodes CSVRQGIYEQYF. This rearrangement joins TRBV29-1 to TRBJ2-7, with TRBD1 identical over 8 bases. Germline V gene sequence: CDR1 SQVTM, CDR2 ANQGSEA. The CDR3 is 12 residues long. V shed 5 bases, J shed 3 bases, and the junction held 3 bases outside the gene matches.

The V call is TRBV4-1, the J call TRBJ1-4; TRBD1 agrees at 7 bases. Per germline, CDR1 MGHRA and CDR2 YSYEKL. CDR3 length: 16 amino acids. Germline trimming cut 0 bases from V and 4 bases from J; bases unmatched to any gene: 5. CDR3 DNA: TGCGCCAGCAGCCAAGAAGGGACAGACAATAATGAAAAACTGTTTTTT. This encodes CASSQEGTDNNEKLFF.

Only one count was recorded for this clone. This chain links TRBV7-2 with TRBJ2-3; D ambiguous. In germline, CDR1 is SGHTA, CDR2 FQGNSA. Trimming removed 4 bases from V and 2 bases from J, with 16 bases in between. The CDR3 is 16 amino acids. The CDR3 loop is CASSSRKPQLTDTQYF. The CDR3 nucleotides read TGTGCCAGCAGCTCTAGGAAACCGCAACTCACAGATACGCAGTATTTT. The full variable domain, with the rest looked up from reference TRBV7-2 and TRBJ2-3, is GAGVSQSPSNKVTEKGKDVELRCDPISGHTALYWYRQSLGQGLEFLIYFQGNSAPDKSGLPSDRFSAERTGGSVSTLTIQRTQQEDSAVYLCASSSRKPQLTDTQYFGPGTRLTVL.

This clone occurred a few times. The CDR3 nucleotides read TGCGCCAGCAGCCCTCCAGAGGGACATCCGAACACTGAAGCTTTCTTT. It yields the protein CASSPPEGHPNTEAFF. The rearrangement uses TRBV4-1 and TRBJ1-1, with a tentative D call TRBD1 (6 bases). CDR1 and CDR2 (germline): MGHRA, YSYEKL. This CDR3 is 16 amino acids long. Trimming shortened V by 4 bases and J by 1 base, and 16 bases separated the two germline ends.

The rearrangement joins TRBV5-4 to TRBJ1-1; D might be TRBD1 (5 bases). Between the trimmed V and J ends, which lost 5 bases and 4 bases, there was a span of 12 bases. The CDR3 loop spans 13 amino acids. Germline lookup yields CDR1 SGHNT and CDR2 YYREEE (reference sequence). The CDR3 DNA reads TGTGCCAGCAGGTCCGCAGGGATCACTGAAGCTTTCTTT. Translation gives CASRSAGITEAFF. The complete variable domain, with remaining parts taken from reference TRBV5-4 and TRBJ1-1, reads ETGVTQSPTHLIKTRGQQVTLRCSSQSGHNTVSWYQQALGQGPQFIFQYYREEENGRGNFPPRFSGLQFPNYSSELNVNALELDDSALYLCASRSAGITEAFFGQGTRLTVV.

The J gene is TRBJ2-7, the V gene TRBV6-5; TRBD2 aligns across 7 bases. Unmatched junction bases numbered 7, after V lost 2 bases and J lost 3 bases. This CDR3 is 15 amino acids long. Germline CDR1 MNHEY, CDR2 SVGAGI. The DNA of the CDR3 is TGTGCCAGCAGTTACAGGGGCGGGAGTAACTACGAGCAGTACTTC. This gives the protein CASSYRGGSNYEQYF.

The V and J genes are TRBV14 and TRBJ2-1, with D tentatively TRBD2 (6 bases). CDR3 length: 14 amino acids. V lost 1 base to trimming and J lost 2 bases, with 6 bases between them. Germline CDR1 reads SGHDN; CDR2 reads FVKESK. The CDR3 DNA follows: TGTGCCAGCAGCCAAGCGGGGGCCTACAATGAGCAGTTCTTC. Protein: CASSQAGAYNEQFF.

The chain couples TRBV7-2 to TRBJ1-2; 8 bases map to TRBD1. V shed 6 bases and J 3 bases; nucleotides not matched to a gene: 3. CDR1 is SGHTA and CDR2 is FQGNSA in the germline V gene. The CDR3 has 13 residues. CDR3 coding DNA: TGTGCCAGCAGTTTGGACAGGGACTATGGCTACACCTTC. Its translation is CASSLDRDYGYTF.

The CDR3 protein is CASSLWTDTDTQYF. The CDR3 coding sequence is TGTGCCAGCAGTTTATGGACAGACACAGATACGCAGTATTTT. The chain uses TRBV27 and TRBJ2-3; possibly TRBD1 for D (6 bases). Germline lookup yields CDR1 MNHEY and CDR2 SMNVEV (reference sequence). V was shortened by 1 base and J by 2 bases, with 7 bases between the two germline ends. The CDR3 totals 14 residues.

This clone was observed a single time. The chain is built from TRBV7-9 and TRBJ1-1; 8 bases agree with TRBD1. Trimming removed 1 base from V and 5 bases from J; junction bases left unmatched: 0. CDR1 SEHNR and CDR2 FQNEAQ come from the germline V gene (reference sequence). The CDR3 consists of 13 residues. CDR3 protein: CASSLGTGTEAFF. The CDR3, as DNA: TGTGCCAGCAGCTTAGGGACAGGGACTGAAGCTTTCTTT. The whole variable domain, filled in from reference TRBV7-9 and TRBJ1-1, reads DTGVSQNPRHKITKRGQNVTFRCDPISEHNRLYWYRQTLGQGPEFLTYFQNEAQLEKSRLLSDRFSAERPKGSFSTLEIQRTEQGDSAMYLCASSLGTGTEAFFGQGTRLTVV.

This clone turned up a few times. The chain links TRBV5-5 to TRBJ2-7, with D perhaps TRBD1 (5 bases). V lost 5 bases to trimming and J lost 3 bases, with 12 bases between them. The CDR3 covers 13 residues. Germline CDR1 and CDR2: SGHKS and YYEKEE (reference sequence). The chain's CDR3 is CASSQRQGYEQYF. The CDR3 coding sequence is TGTGCCAGCAGTCAAAGGCAGGGCTACGAGCAGTACTTC. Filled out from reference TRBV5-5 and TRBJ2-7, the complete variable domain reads DAGVTQSPTHLIKTRGQQVTLRCSPISGHKSVSWYQQVLGQGPQFIFQYYEKEERGRGNFPDRFSARQFPNYSSELNVNALLLGDSALYLCASSQRQGYEQYFGPGTRLTVT.

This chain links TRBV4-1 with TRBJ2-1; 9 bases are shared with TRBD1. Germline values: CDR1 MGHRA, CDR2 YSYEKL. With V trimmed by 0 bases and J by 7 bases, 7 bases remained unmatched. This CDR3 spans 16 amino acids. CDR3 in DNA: TGCGCCAGCAGCCAAGACTTCACAGGGGGCTGGAATGAGCAGTTCTTC. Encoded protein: CASSQDFTGGWNEQFF.

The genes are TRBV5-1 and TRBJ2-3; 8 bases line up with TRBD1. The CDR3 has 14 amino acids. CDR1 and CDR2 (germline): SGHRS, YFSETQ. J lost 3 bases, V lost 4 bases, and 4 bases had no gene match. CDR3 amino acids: CASSPDRGTDTQYF. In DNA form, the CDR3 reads TGCGCCAGCAGCCCAGACAGGGGAACAGATACGCAGTATTTT.

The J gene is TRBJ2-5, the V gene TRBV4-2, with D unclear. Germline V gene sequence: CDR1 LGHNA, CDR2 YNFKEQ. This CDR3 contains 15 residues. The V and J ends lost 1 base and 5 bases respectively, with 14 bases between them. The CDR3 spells CASSQGNGPTETQYF. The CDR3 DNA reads TGTGCCAGCAGCCAAGGAAACGGTCCCACGGAGACCCAGTACTTC.

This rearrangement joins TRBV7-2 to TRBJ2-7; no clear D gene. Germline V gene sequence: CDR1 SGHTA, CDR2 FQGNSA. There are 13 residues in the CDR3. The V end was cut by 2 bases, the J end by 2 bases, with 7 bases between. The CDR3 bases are TGTGCCAGCAGCTTATACCAGACCTACGAGCAGTACTTC. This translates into CASSLYQTYEQYF. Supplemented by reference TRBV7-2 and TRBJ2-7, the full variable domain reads GAGVSQSPSNKVTEKGKDVELRCDPISGHTALYWYRQSLGQGLEFLIYFQGNSAPDKSGLPSDRFSAERTGGSVSTLTIQRTQQEDSAVYLCASSLYQTYEQYFGPGTRLTVT.

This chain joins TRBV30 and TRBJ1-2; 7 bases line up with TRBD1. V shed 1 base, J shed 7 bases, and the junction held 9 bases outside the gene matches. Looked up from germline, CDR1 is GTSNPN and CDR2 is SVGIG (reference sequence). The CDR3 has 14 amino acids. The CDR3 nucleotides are TGTGCCTGGAGTGCGACAGGGTTCAAGGGTGGCTACACCTTC. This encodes CAWSATGFKGGYTF. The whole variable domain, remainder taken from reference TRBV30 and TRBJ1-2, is SQTIHQWPATLVQPVGSPLSLECTVEGTSNPNLYWYRQAAGRGLQLLFYSVGIGQISSEVPQNLSASRPQDRQFILSSKKLLLSDSGFYLCAWSATGFKGGYTFGSGTRLTVV.

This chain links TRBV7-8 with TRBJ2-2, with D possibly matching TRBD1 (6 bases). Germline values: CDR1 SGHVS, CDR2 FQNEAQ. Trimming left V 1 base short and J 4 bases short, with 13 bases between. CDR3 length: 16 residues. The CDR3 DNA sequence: TGTGCCAGCAGCTTAGGGACAGCTCAAACCACCGGGGAGCTGTTTTTT. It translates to CASSLGTAQTTGELFF.

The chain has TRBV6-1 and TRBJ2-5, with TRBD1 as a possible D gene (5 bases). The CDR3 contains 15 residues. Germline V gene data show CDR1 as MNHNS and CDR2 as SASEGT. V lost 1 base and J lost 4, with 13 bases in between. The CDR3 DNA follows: TGTGCCAGCAGTGAAGGGACCGCAGGGCGAGAGACCCAGTACTTC. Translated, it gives CASSEGTAGRETQYF.

The CDR3 protein is CSVGGWDRGTDTQYF. In nucleotides, the CDR3 is TGCAGCGTTGGGGGGTGGGACAGGGGGACAGATACGCAGTATTTT. The gene calls are TRBV29-1 and TRBJ2-3, with 11 bases lining up with TRBD1. The germline V gene has CDR1 SQVTM and CDR2 ANQGSEA. This CDR3 has 15 residues. Trimming at V came to 4 bases and at J to 3 bases, leaving 6 bases not matched to a gene.

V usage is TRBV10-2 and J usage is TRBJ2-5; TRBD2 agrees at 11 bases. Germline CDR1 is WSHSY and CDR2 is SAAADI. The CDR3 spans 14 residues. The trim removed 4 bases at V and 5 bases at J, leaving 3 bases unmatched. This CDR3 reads CASSGTSGSETQYF. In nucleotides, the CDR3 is TGCGCCAGCAGTGGGACTAGCGGGTCTGAGACCCAGTACTTC.

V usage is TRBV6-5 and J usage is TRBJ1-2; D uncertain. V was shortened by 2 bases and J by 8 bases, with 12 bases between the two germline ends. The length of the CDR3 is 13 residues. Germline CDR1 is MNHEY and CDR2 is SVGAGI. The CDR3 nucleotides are TGTGCCAGCAGTTACGCGGGCGGGGAGGGCTACACCTTC. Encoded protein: CASSYAGGEGYTF.

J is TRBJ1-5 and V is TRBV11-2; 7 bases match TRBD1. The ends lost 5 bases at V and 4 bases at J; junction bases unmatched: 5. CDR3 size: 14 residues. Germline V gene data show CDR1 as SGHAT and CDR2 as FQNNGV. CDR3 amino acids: CASSPGTANQPQHF. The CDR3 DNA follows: TGTGCCAGCAGCCCAGGGACAGCAAATCAGCCCCAGCATTTT.

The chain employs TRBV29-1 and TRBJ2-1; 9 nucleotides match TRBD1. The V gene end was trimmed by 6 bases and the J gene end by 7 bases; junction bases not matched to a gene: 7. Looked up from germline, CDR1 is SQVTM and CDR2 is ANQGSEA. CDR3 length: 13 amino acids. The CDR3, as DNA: TGCAGCGTAACCGTGGACAGGGGAAATGAGCAGTTCTTC. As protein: CSVTVDRGNEQFF.

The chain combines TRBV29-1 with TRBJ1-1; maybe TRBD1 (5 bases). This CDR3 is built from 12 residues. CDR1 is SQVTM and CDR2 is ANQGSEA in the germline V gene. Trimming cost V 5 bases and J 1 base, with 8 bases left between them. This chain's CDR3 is CSVLQGNTEAFF. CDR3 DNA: TGCAGCGTTCTGCAGGGGAACACTGAAGCTTTCTTT.

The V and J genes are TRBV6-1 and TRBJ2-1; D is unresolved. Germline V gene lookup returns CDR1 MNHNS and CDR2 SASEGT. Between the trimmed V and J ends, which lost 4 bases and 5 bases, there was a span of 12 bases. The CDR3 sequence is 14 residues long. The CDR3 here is CASSGATGNNEQFF. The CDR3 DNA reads TGTGCCAGCAGTGGGGCAACCGGAAACAATGAGCAGTTCTTC.

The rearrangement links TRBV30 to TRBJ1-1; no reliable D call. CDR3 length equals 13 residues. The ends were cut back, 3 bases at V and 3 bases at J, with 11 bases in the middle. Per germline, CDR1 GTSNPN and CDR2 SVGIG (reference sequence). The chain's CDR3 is CAWSHQSDTEAFF. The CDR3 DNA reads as TGTGCCTGGAGCCACCAATCGGACACTGAAGCTTTCTTT.

The DNA of the CDR3 is TGTGCCAGCAGCTTAGCGGGACTGCAGTTCTTC. Amino acids: CASSLAGLQFF. This chain uses TRBV7-2 with TRBJ2-1; tentative D call: TRBD2 (6 bases). The germline V and J ends were trimmed by 0 bases and 12 bases, with 6 bases remaining between them. The CDR3 is 11 residues long. Germline CDR1 and CDR2: SGHTA and FQGNSA. Looking up the rest from reference TRBV7-2 and TRBJ2-1 gives the full variable domain: GAGVSQSPSNKVTEKGKDVELRCDPISGHTALYWYRQSLGQGLEFLIYFQGNSAPDKSGLPSDRFSAERTGGSVSTLTIQRTQQEDSAVYLCASSLAGLQFFGPGTRLTVL.

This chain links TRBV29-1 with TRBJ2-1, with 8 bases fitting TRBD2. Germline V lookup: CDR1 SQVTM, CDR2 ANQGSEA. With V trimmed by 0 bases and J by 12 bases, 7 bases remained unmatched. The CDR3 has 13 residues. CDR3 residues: CSVEDTAGTRQFF. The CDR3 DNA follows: TGCAGCGTTGAAGATACGGCGGGGACTAGGCAGTTCTTC.